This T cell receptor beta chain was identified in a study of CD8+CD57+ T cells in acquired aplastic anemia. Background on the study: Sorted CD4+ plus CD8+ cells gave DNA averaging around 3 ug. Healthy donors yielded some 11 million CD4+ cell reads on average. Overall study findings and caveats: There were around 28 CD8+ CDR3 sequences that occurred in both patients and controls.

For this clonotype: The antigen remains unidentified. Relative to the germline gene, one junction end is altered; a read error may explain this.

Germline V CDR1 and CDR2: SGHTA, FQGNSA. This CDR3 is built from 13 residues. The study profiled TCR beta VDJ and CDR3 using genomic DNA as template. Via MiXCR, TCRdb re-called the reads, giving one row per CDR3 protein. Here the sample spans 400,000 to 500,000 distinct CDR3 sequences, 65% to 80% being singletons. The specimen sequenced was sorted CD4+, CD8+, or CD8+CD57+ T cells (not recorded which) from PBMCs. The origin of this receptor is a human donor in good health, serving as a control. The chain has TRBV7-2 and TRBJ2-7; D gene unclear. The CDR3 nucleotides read TGTGCCAGCAGCCCGCCACACGGCGGCACGCAGTCCTTC. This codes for CASSPPHGGTQSF.